This entry is about one T cell receptor (beta chain). Its antigen is not identified. This record comes from a study of cytomegalovirus exposure and HLA in healthy donors. Study-wide results and limits: A later analysis reported that several of the most significant clusters appeared to be linked to common viral pathogens, among them Epstein-Barr virus. Earlier findings revealed that most TCR beta V segments proved productive either about 87% or about 30% of the time. Generally TCR sequences proved uncommon, though certain public TCRs appeared in numerous donors.

Primers: 60 Vbeta forward and 13 Jbeta reverse. The table came from immunoSEQ multiplex PCR; TCRdb's copy has only in-frame clones and leaves some out. This table has around 280,000 clones, around nine tenths appearing once. Trimming pared 5 bases from V and 3 bases from J, leaving 17 bases between. The CDR3 extends over 15 amino acids. The germline V gene encodes CDR1 MGHRA and CDR2 YSYEKL. This TCR was recovered from a young woman in good health and CMV-seronegative. The rearrangement uses TRBV4-1 and TRBJ2-7; TRBD1 is a possible D gene (5 bases). What was sequenced was PBMCs. CDR3 nucleotide sequence: TGCGCCAGCAGCTACTCCCTCGACAGCCGCTACGAGCAGTACTTC. Translation gives CASSYSLDSRYEQYF.